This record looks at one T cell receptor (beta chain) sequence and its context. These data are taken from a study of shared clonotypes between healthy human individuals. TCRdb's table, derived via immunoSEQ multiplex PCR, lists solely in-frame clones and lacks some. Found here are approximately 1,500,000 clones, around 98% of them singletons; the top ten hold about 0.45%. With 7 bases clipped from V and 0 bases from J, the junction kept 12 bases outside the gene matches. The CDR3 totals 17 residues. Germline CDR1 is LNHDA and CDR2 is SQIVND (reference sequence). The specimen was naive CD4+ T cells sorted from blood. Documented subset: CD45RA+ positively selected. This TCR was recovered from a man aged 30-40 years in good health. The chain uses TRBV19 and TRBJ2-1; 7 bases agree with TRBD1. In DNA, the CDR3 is TGTGCCAGTACTAACAGGGGCACCTTTAGCTCCTACAATGAGCAGTTCTTC. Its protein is CASTNRGTFSSYNEQFF. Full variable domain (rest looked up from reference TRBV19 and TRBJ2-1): DGGITQSPKYLFRKEGQNVTLSCEQNLNHDAMYWYRQDPGQGLRLIYYSQIVNDFQKGDIAEGYSVSREKKESFPLTVTSAQKNPTAFYLCASTNRGTFSSYNEQFFGPGTRLTVL.